This is a list of T cell receptor beta chains from one sample in a study of immune cell composition in non-small cell lung cancer. Only in-frame clones appear in the TCRdb table, and some are missing; sequencing was by immunoSEQ multiplex PCR. The table includes approximately 6,600 clones, roughly four fifths detected once. Sequences were obtained from non-adjacent lung tissue. These receptors were taken from a human donor with non-small cell lung cancer. CDR3s include the opening cysteine and the closing phenylalanine or tryptophan. D genes are given only for firm matches. A row's size may be missing; if present it is once, few, many or a size class.

j_call: TRBJ2-3
d_call: .
v_call: TRBV4-3
clone_size: .
cdr3_aa: CASSQDIPAPTSTDTQYF
cdr3_nt: TGCGCCAGCAGCCAAGATATACCTGCCCCCACTAGCACAGATACGCAGTATTTT

j_call: TRBJ1-1
d_call: .
v_call: TRBV30
clone_size: .
cdr3_aa: CAWSYGENTEAFF
cdr3_nt: TGTGCCTGGAGTTATGGAGAGAACACTGAAGCTTTCTTT

j_call: TRBJ2-7
d_call: TRBD2
v_call: TRBV7-9
clone_size: .
cdr3_aa: CASSLVSGRAYEQYF
cdr3_nt: TGTGCCAGCAGCTTAGTTAGCGGGAGGGCCTACGAGCAGTACTTC

j_call: TRBJ1-1
d_call: .
v_call: TRBV5-1
clone_size: .
cdr3_aa: CASSLGEGNTEAFF
cdr3_nt: TGCGCCAGCAGCCTGGGGGAGGGGAACACTGAAGCTTTCTTT

j_call: TRBJ1-2
d_call: .
v_call: TRBV7-9
clone_size: once
cdr3_aa: CASSLAGEGSGYTF
cdr3_nt: TGTGCCAGCAGCTTAGCCGGGGAGGGTAGCGGCTACACCTTC

j_call: TRBJ2-5
d_call: .
v_call: TRBV28
clone_size: .
cdr3_aa: CASREGSIQETQYF
cdr3_nt: TGTGCCAGCAGAGAGGGATCTATCCAAGAGACCCAGTACTTC

j_call: TRBJ2-1
d_call: .
v_call: TRBV7-2
clone_size: few
cdr3_aa: CASSLGGSFYEQFF
cdr3_nt: TGTGCCAGCAGCTTAGGAGGCAGTTTCTATGAGCAGTTCTTC

j_call: TRBJ1-4
d_call: TRBD1
v_call: TRBV6-1
clone_size: .
cdr3_aa: CASSEGTGANEKLFF
cdr3_nt: TGTGCCAGCAGTGAAGGGACAGGGGCTAATGAAAAACTGTTTTTT

j_call: TRBJ1-2
d_call: .
v_call: TRBV28
clone_size: .
cdr3_aa: CASEASRGGYTF
cdr3_nt: TGTGCCAGCGAGGCGTCCCGTGGGGGCTACACCTTC

j_call: TRBJ2-7
d_call: TRBD1
v_call: TRBV19
clone_size: .
cdr3_aa: CASTSGQGSDEQYF
cdr3_nt: TGTGCCAGTACTTCCGGACAGGGGAGCGACGAGCAGTACTTC

j_call: TRBJ2-2
d_call: TRBD2
v_call: TRBV12-5
clone_size: .
cdr3_aa: CASVGALAGGPRTGELFF
cdr3_nt: TGTGCTAGTGTTGGGGCCTTAGCGGGAGGGCCGCGCACCGGGGAGCTGTTTTTT

j_call: TRBJ2-7
d_call: TRBD1
v_call: TRBV6-1
clone_size: .
cdr3_aa: CASSVGAGGYEQYF
cdr3_nt: TGTGCCAGCAGTGTAGGGGCAGGGGGCTACGAGCAGTACTTC

j_call: TRBJ1-1
d_call: .
v_call: TRBV7-2
clone_size: once
cdr3_aa: CASSLQMNTEAFF
cdr3_nt: TGTGCCAGCAGCTTACAGATGAACACTGAAGCTTTCTTT

j_call: TRBJ1-2
d_call: .
v_call: TRBV7-2
clone_size: once
cdr3_aa: CASSLGRGWGYTF
cdr3_nt: TGTGCCAGCAGCCTAGGTCGAGGTTGGGGCTACACCTTC

j_call: TRBJ1-5
d_call: TRBD1
v_call: TRBV7-2
clone_size: .
cdr3_aa: CASSLAQGGNQPQHF
cdr3_nt: TGTGCCAGCAGCTTAGCCCAGGGGGGCAATCAGCCCCAGCATTTT

j_call: TRBJ2-1
d_call: TRBD2
v_call: TRBV7-6
clone_size: .
cdr3_aa: CASSGRQRGSSYNEQFF
cdr3_nt: TGTGCCAGCAGCGGCCGGCAGCGGGGTTCTTCCTACAATGAGCAGTTCTTC

j_call: TRBJ1-2
d_call: TRBD1
v_call: TRBV15
clone_size: .
cdr3_aa: CATSPRTGNYGYTF
cdr3_nt: TGTGCCACCAGCCCCAGGACAGGAAACTATGGCTACACCTTC

j_call: TRBJ2-2
d_call: TRBD1
v_call: TRBV6-5
clone_size: .
cdr3_aa: CASSYFGQGVGELFF
cdr3_nt: TGTGCCAGCAGTTACTTTGGACAGGGGGTCGGGGAGCTGTTTTTT

j_call: TRBJ2-5
d_call: TRBD1
v_call: TRBV19
clone_size: .
cdr3_aa: CASSIRNRGETQYF
cdr3_nt: TGTGCCAGTAGTATCCGTAACAGGGGAGAGACCCAGTACTTC

j_call: TRBJ1-2
d_call: .
v_call: TRBV7-9
clone_size: .
cdr3_aa: CASSLVGRDFYGYTF
cdr3_nt: TGTGCCAGCAGCTTGGTTGGCAGGGATTTTTATGGCTACACCTTC

j_call: TRBJ2-3
d_call: TRBD1
v_call: TRBV7-9
clone_size: .
cdr3_aa: CASSMTGSFTDTQYF
cdr3_nt: TGTGCCAGCAGCATGACAGGGAGCTTCACAGATACGCAGTATTTT

j_call: TRBJ2-2
d_call: .
v_call: TRBV11-2
clone_size: .
cdr3_aa: CASTATRNTGELFF
cdr3_nt: TGTGCCAGCACCGCCACACGGAACACCGGGGAGCTGTTTTTT

j_call: TRBJ2-1
d_call: .
v_call: TRBV6-8
clone_size: .
cdr3_aa: CASSLAESYNEQFF
cdr3_nt: TGTGCCAGCAGTTTAGCGGAGTCCTACAATGAGCAGTTCTTC

j_call: TRBJ2-7
d_call: .
v_call: TRBV27
clone_size: .
cdr3_aa: CASSFSGVNDYEQYF
cdr3_nt: TGTGCCAGCAGTTTCTCGGGTGTAAACGACTACGAGCAGTACTTC

j_call: TRBJ1-2
d_call: .
v_call: TRBV6-6
clone_size: few
cdr3_aa: CASGGANYGYTF
cdr3_nt: TGTGCCAGCGGGGGGGCTAACTATGGCTACACCTTC

j_call: TRBJ2-6
d_call: .
v_call: TRBV2
clone_size: .
cdr3_aa: CASSVATQSGANVLTF
cdr3_nt: TGTGCCAGCAGTGTGGCCACCCAATCTGGGGCCAACGTCCTGACTTTC

j_call: TRBJ1-2
d_call: .
v_call: TRBV27
clone_size: .
cdr3_aa: CASRTQGPGLGYTF
cdr3_nt: TGTGCCAGCAGAACTCAGGGCCCCGGGCTTGGCTACACCTTC

j_call: TRBJ1-5
d_call: .
v_call: TRBV6-1
clone_size: .
cdr3_aa: CASIMTVSNQPQHF
cdr3_nt: TGTGCCAGCATTATGACAGTTAGCAATCAGCCCCAGCATTTT

j_call: TRBJ2-5
d_call: TRBD2
v_call: TRBV7-2
clone_size: .
cdr3_aa: CASSLSPGGRVETQYF
cdr3_nt: TGTGCCAGCAGCTTATCTCCGGGGGGGCGGGTAGAGACCCAGTACTTC

j_call: TRBJ1-2
d_call: .
v_call: TRBV2
clone_size: once
cdr3_aa: CASSGGDSPNYGYTF
cdr3_nt: TGTGCCAGCAGTGGCGGTGACAGTCCTAACTATGGCTACACCTTC

j_call: TRBJ1-4
d_call: .
v_call: TRBV27
clone_size: .
cdr3_aa: CASSFRGLNEKLFF
cdr3_nt: TGTGCCAGCAGTTTCAGGGGCCTTAATGAAAAACTGTTTTTT

j_call: TRBJ1-5
d_call: .
v_call: TRBV4-1
clone_size: .
cdr3_aa: CASSQESGSYQPQHF
cdr3_nt: TGCGCCAGCAGCCAAGAGTCAGGGTCATATCAGCCCCAGCATTTT

j_call: TRBJ1-5
d_call: TRBD1
v_call: TRBV28
clone_size: .
cdr3_aa: CASSSTGTGYQPQHF
cdr3_nt: TGTGCCAGCAGTTCTACCGGGACAGGGTATCAGCCCCAGCATTTT

j_call: TRBJ2-1
d_call: .
v_call: TRBV21-1
clone_size: few
cdr3_aa: CASSAKGTRWERHNEQFF
cdr3_nt: TGTGCCAGCAGCGCGAAGGGGACTCGTTGGGAGCGGCACAATGAGCAGTTCTTC

j_call: TRBJ1-4
d_call: TRBD1
v_call: TRBV19
clone_size: .
cdr3_aa: CASSPDRGTNEKLFF
cdr3_nt: TGTGCCAGTAGCCCCGACAGGGGGACGAATGAAAAACTGTTTTTT

j_call: TRBJ2-7
d_call: TRBD2
v_call: TRBV29-1
clone_size: .
cdr3_aa: CSAQLAGFLYEQYF
cdr3_nt: TGCAGCGCCCAACTAGCGGGATTCCTCTACGAGCAGTACTTC

j_call: TRBJ1-3
d_call: .
v_call: TRBV10-2
clone_size: .
cdr3_aa: CASSEYSGGDSGNTIYF
cdr3_nt: TGCGCCAGCAGTGAGTATTCTGGCGGAGACTCTGGAAACACCATATATTTT

j_call: TRBJ2-1
d_call: .
v_call: TRBV18
clone_size: few
cdr3_aa: CASSPQANEQFF
cdr3_nt: TGTGCCAGCTCACCTCAGGCAAATGAGCAGTTCTTC

j_call: TRBJ2-5
d_call: TRBD2
v_call: TRBV27
clone_size: .
cdr3_aa: CASRDPAGGQETQYF
cdr3_nt: TGTGCCAGCAGGGATCCAGCGGGAGGGCAAGAGACCCAGTACTTC

j_call: TRBJ2-5
d_call: .
v_call: TRBV18
clone_size: .
cdr3_aa: CASSPGRRETQYF
cdr3_nt: TGTGCCAGCTCACCAGGGAGGCGGGAGACCCAGTACTTC

j_call: TRBJ1-1
d_call: .
v_call: TRBV7-9
clone_size: few
cdr3_aa: CASRQTSNTEAFF
cdr3_nt: TGTGCCAGCAGGCAAACATCGAACACTGAAGCTTTCTTT

j_call: TRBJ2-2
d_call: .
v_call: TRBV6-6
clone_size: .
cdr3_aa: CASLIGDTGELFF
cdr3_nt: TGTGCCAGCCTTATCGGGGACACCGGGGAGCTGTTTTTT

j_call: TRBJ2-3
d_call: TRBD2
v_call: TRBV5-1
clone_size: .
cdr3_aa: CASSFRLAGGRGTDTQYF
cdr3_nt: TGCGCCAGCAGCTTTCGACTAGCGGGAGGGCGGGGCACAGATACGCAGTATTTT

j_call: TRBJ2-3
d_call: TRBD2
v_call: TRBV7-2
clone_size: .
cdr3_aa: CASSVGLAGGTDTQYF
cdr3_nt: TGTGCCAGCAGCGTGGGACTAGCGGGGGGAACAGATACGCAGTATTTT

j_call: TRBJ1-5
d_call: .
v_call: TRBV28
clone_size: .
cdr3_aa: CASSLRLTSSNQPQHF
cdr3_nt: TGTGCCAGCAGTTTGAGGTTAACCTCTAGCAATCAGCCCCAGCATTTT

j_call: TRBJ2-5
d_call: TRBD2
v_call: TRBV19
clone_size: .
cdr3_aa: CASSIREASGNQGETQYF
cdr3_nt: TGTGCCAGTAGTATACGGGAGGCTAGCGGGAACCAGGGAGAGACCCAGTACTTC

j_call: TRBJ2-7
d_call: TRBD1
v_call: TRBV10-3
clone_size: .
cdr3_aa: CAIKGQGASEEQYF
cdr3_nt: TGTGCCATCAAAGGACAGGGGGCGTCAGAAGAGCAGTACTTC

j_call: TRBJ2-7
d_call: TRBD1
v_call: TRBV6-1
clone_size: few
cdr3_aa: CASSGTGALSEQYF
cdr3_nt: TGTGCCAGCAGTGGGACAGGGGCGCTAAGCGAGCAGTACTTC

j_call: TRBJ2-1
d_call: TRBD1
v_call: TRBV29-1
clone_size: few
cdr3_aa: CSVEESLSRGRNEQFF
cdr3_nt: TGCAGCGTTGAGGAGAGCCTAAGCAGGGGGCGCAATGAGCAGTTCTTC

j_call: TRBJ2-1
d_call: .
v_call: TRBV5-1
clone_size: .
cdr3_aa: CASSLSLQSYNEQFF
cdr3_nt: TGCGCCAGCAGCTTATCCCTACAGTCCTACAATGAGCAGTTCTTC

j_call: TRBJ2-4
d_call: TRBD2
v_call: TRBV7-2
clone_size: .
cdr3_aa: CASSKAGPENIQYF
cdr3_nt: TGTGCCAGCAGCAAAGCGGGGCCGGAAAACATTCAGTACTTC

j_call: TRBJ1-1
d_call: .
v_call: TRBV18
clone_size: .
cdr3_aa: CASSPTVNTEAFF
cdr3_nt: TGTGCCAGCTCACCGACAGTAAACACTGAAGCTTTCTTT

j_call: TRBJ2-7
d_call: .
v_call: TRBV18
clone_size: .
cdr3_aa: CASSPIAAGQGEQYF
cdr3_nt: TGTGCCAGCTCACCAATCGCGGCGGGCCAAGGGGAGCAGTACTTC

j_call: TRBJ2-3
d_call: TRBD1
v_call: TRBV5-4
clone_size: .
cdr3_aa: CASSTDRDHTDTQYF
cdr3_nt: TGTGCCAGCAGCACGGACAGGGACCACACAGATACGCAGTATTTT

j_call: TRBJ2-5
d_call: .
v_call: TRBV28
clone_size: once
cdr3_aa: CASSLVSMETQYF
cdr3_nt: TGTGCCAGCAGTTTGGTTAGCATGGAGACCCAGTACTTC

j_call: TRBJ2-7
d_call: .
v_call: TRBV27
clone_size: .
cdr3_aa: CASSPARVREHEQYF
cdr3_nt: TGTGCCAGCAGTCCCGCCAGGGTGCGGGAACACGAGCAGTACTTC